What follows describes a single TCR beta chain. Its antigen remains unknown. This sample is part of a study of T-cell memory formation after mild COVID-19. General observations from the study: Detection of some responders pre-infection suggested pre-existing cross-reactive memory T cells participated. Later expanders leaned CD4+, whereas clones that contracted between day 15 and 85 were balanced CD4/CD8. In second-wave clones peaking day 37, SARS-CoV-2 specificity remained unconfirmed.

Using constant-segment primers, 5'RACE produced TCR alpha and TCR beta cDNA libraries carrying sample barcodes and UMIs. TCRdb re-called the 5' RACE reads through MiXCR, storing one row per CDR3 protein. In the table there are 100,000 to 150,000 distinct CDR3 sequences, about 15% of which are singletons. Trimming took 6 bases from V and 5 from J, leaving 13 bases between them. Germline lookup yields CDR1 MNHNY and CDR2 SVGAGI (reference sequence). This CDR3 comprises 13 residues. This clonotype was sampled from an adult woman who had mild COVID-19 (a few samples of this study predate the infection). Cell type and time point are not known. Sequencing was performed on PBMCs or a T cell subset sorted from them (not recorded which). The chain employs TRBV6-6 and TRBJ2-5, with D possibly TRBD1 on 6 matching bases. CDR3 sequence reads: CASSPGTLETQYF. The CDR3 nucleotides read TGTGCCAGCAGCCCAGGGACACTCGAGACCCAGTACTTC.